A single sample is the source of the 27 T cell receptor beta chains below, sequenced in a study of blood T cell repertoires in COVID-19. Generated by immunoSEQ multiplex PCR, the TCRdb table keeps only in-frame clones and is missing some. The sample carries roughly 220,000 clones, roughly 80% recorded once. Material for sequencing was peripheral blood. These receptors originate from a man aged 25-40 years with active or convalescent COVID-19.

This clone has just a few counts. The genes are TRBV2 and TRBJ1-4, with 8 positions matching TRBD1. Germline V gene lookup returns CDR1 SNHLY and CDR2 FYNNEI. This CDR3 spans 16 amino acids. With 6 bases clipped from V and 7 bases from J, the junction kept 13 bases outside the gene matches. CDR3 nucleotides: TGTGCCAGCAGCCCTGGGACAGGCCAGATCATTGAAAAACTGTTTTTT. Its translation: CASSPGTGQIIEKLFF.

The chain combines TRBV25-1 with TRBJ1-2; no definite D call. Per germline, CDR1 MGHDK and CDR2 SYGVNS. V was shortened by 2 bases and J by 6 bases, with 13 bases between the two germline ends. The CDR3 has 14 residues. The DNA for the CDR3 is TGTGCCAGCAGTGAAGCGGGAAGGTTCCATGGCTACACCTTC. Translating it yields CASSEAGRFHGYTF.

This sequence joins TRBV15 and TRBJ2-1, with D perhaps TRBD2 (5 bases). CDR1 is LNHNV and CDR2 is YYDKDF in the germline V gene (reference sequence). V was cut by 8 bases and J by 0 bases, with 11 bases left in between. The CDR3 is 14 residues long. The CDR3 loop is CATGPGISYNEQFF. CDR3 bases: TGTGCCACCGGACCGGGGATCTCCTACAATGAGCAGTTCTTC.

This sequence joins TRBV9 and TRBJ2-3; 11 bases align to TRBD2. This CDR3 has 18 amino acids. Germline lookup yields CDR1 SGDLS and CDR2 YYNGEE. The J segment lost 2 bases and the V segment lost 3 bases, leaving 11 bases of the junction unmatched. The CDR3 bases are TGTGCCAGCAGCGGCGGGACTAGCGGTCCGAACCCCACAGATACGCAGTATTTT. This sequence encodes CASSGGTSGPNPTDTQYF.

This sequence joins TRBV4-1 and TRBJ2-7, with D maybe TRBD1 (6 bases). This CDR3 is 14 amino acids long. V gave up 4 bases and J gave up 4 bases, with 14 bases separating them. Germline V CDR1 and CDR2: MGHRA, YSYEKL. CDR3 sequence reads: CASSLQGRGYEQYF. The CDR3 DNA reads as TGCGCCAGCAGCCTACAGGGAAGGGGTTACGAGCAGTACTTC.

V usage is TRBV4-1 and J usage is TRBJ1-5; 9 bases line up with TRBD1. The CDR3 sequence is 17 residues long. With 1 base clipped from V and 5 bases from J, the junction kept 9 bases outside the gene matches. Germline V gives CDR1 MGHRA, CDR2 YSYEKL. The CDR3 DNA reads as TGCGCCAGCAGCCAAGTTCTATTGCGGGACAGGGATCAGCCCCAGCATTTT. It encodes CASSQVLLRDRDQPQHF.

V and J are TRBV7-8 and TRBJ2-7; D not resolved. V lost 2 bases and J 3 bases, leaving 8 bases between the germline ends. CDR1 is SGHVS, CDR2 FQNEAQ, per germline. CDR3 size: 13 residues. CDR3 nucleotide sequence: TGTGCCAGCAGCTTAAATACAGACTACGAGCAGTACTTC. This encodes CASSLNTDYEQYF.

The chain combines TRBV7-9 with TRBJ2-5; D perhaps matches TRBD2 (5 bases). V dropped 7 bases and J dropped 2 bases, with 14 bases sitting between them. The CDR3 is made up of 14 amino acids. CDR1 and CDR2 from the germline V gene are SEHNR and FQNEAQ (reference sequence). The CDR3 DNA is TGTGCCAGCATTTGGGGTGGAGGACAAGAGACCCAGTACTTC. This sequence encodes CASIWGGGQETQYF. The variable domain in full, completed from reference TRBV7-9 and TRBJ2-5, reads DTGVSQNPRHKITKRGQNVTFRCDPISEHNRLYWYRQTLGQGPEFLTYFQNEAQLEKSRLLSDRFSAERPKGSFSTLEIQRTEQGDSAMYLCASIWGGGQETQYFGPGTRLLVL.

This chain links TRBV28 with TRBJ1-5, with a weak D call TRBD1 (6 bases). This CDR3 has 16 residues. The germline gives CDR1 MDHEN, CDR2 SYDVKM. The V and J ends lost 2 bases and 3 bases respectively, with 14 bases between them. The CDR3 region is CASSLGGAVVNQPQHF. In DNA, the CDR3 is TGTGCCAGCAGTTTAGGGGGCGCGGTGGTCAATCAGCCCCAGCATTTT.

The CDR3 here is CATSNRGTGELFF. Here the CDR3 DNA reads TGCGCCACCTCGAATAGGGGGACCGGGGAGCTGTTTTTT. The chain couples TRBV5-1 to TRBJ2-2, with a possible D match to TRBD1 (6 bases). This CDR3 contains 13 residues. Trimming removed 9 bases from V and 5 bases from J, with 14 bases in between. CDR1 is SGHRS, CDR2 YFSETQ, per germline. Using reference TRBV5-1 and TRBJ2-2 for the parts outside the CDR3, the full variable domain is KAGVTQTPRYLIKTRGQQVTLSCSPISGHRSVSWYQQTPGQGLQFLFEYFSETQRNKGNFPGRFSGRQFSNSRSEMNVSTLELGDSALYLCATSNRGTGELFFGEGSRLTVL.

This clone was counted between two and nine times. The chain couples TRBV2 to TRBJ1-4; TRBD1 aligns across 8 bases. J gave up 1 base and V 5 bases, and 3 bases lay outside the gene matches. In germline, CDR1 is SNHLY, CDR2 FYNNEI. The CDR3 runs to 15 residues. As DNA, the CDR3 is TGTGCCAGCAGTTTTGACAGGGGAACTAATGAAAAACTGTTTTTT. Translated: CASSFDRGTNEKLFF.

The DNA for the CDR3 is TGTGCCAGTAGTTTTAGCGGGGGGGTTTATACGCAGTATTTT. Amino acid sequence: CASSFSGGVYTQYF. The chain carries TRBV19 and TRBJ2-3, with 11 positions matching TRBD2. CDR1 and CDR2 from the germline V gene are LNHDA and SQIVND (reference sequence). V dropped 5 bases and J dropped 7; count of bases not matched to a gene: 5. This CDR3 region has 14 residues.

The chain employs TRBV7-9 and TRBJ2-5, with D maybe TRBD2 (6 bases). V was trimmed by 5 bases and J by 5 bases, leaving 15 bases between them. Per the germline V gene, CDR1 is SEHNR and CDR2 is FQNEAQ (reference sequence). The CDR3 is made up of 14 amino acids. The CDR3 DNA reads as TGTGCCAGCAGCCCTACGGGGGACGGGGAGACCCAGTACTTC. Residues: CASSPTGDGETQYF. The complete variable domain, with remaining parts taken from reference TRBV7-9 and TRBJ2-5, reads DTGVSQNPRHKITKRGQNVTFRCDPISEHNRLYWYRQTLGQGPEFLTYFQNEAQLEKSRLLSDRFSAERPKGSFSTLEIQRTEQGDSAMYLCASSPTGDGETQYFGPGTRLLVL.

This clone was detected a few times. The chain recombines TRBV15 with TRBJ2-1, with TRBD2 matching 7 bases. V trimming: 3 bases; J trimming: 5 bases; junction bases outside the gene matches: 7. CDR1 and CDR2 from the germline V gene are LNHNV and YYDKDF (reference sequence). The CDR3 spans 15 residues. CDR3 bases: TGTGCCACCAGCAGCCAGCGGGGACCCCACAATGAGCAGTTCTTC. As protein: CATSSQRGPHNEQFF. The whole variable domain, filled in from reference TRBV15 and TRBJ2-1, reads DAMVIQNPRYQVTQFGKPVTLSCSQTLNHNVMYWYQQKSSQAPKLLFHYYDKDFNNEADTPDNFQSRRPNTSFCFLDIRSPGLGDTAMYLCATSSQRGPHNEQFFGPGTRLTVL.

The chain is built from TRBV5-5 and TRBJ2-7, with D possibly matching TRBD1 (5 bases). Trimming stripped 3 bases from V and 3 bases from J, with 13 bases between. Germline values: CDR1 SGHKS, CDR2 YYEKEE (reference sequence). The CDR3 sequence is 14 residues long. The CDR3 region has the DNA TGTGCCAGCAGCTCGTCAGGGTTTTACTACGAGCAGTACTTC. This encodes CASSSSGFYYEQYF.

The gene calls are TRBV28 and TRBJ1-6, with D possibly matching TRBD1 (5 bases). CDR1 and CDR2 from the germline V gene are MDHEN and SYDVKM. There are 16 residues in the CDR3. Trimming left V 2 bases short and J 9 bases short, with 17 bases between. The CDR3 nucleotides read TGTGCCAGCAGTTTACTAGGGGAGGGAGGGGCTTCACCCCTCCACTTT. It encodes CASSLLGEGGASPLHF.

The chain is built from TRBV20-1 and TRBJ1-3; TRBD1 is a possible D gene (5 bases). In germline, CDR1 is DFQATT, CDR2 SNEGSKA (reference sequence). Deletions cut 3 bases from V and 1 base from J, with 10 bases between. The CDR3 has 14 residues. Here the CDR3 reads CSASKGRSGNTIYF. The CDR3, as DNA: TGCAGTGCTAGTAAGGGGAGGTCTGGAAACACCATATATTTT.

This chain joins TRBV5-1 and TRBJ2-1, with 12 bases aligning to TRBD2. The CDR3 contains 17 residues. Looked up from germline, CDR1 is SGHRS and CDR2 is YFSETQ. The V and J ends lost 2 bases and 6 bases, in that order; junction bases with no gene match: 9. The CDR3 protein is CASSLFSPSGRGNEQFF. The CDR3 DNA reads TGCGCCAGCAGCTTATTCTCCCCTAGCGGGAGGGGCAATGAGCAGTTCTTC. Full variable domain (remainder filled in from reference TRBV5-1 and TRBJ2-1): KAGVTQTPRYLIKTRGQQVTLSCSPISGHRSVSWYQQTPGQGLQFLFEYFSETQRNKGNFPGRFSGRQFSNSRSEMNVSTLELGDSALYLCASSLFSPSGRGNEQFFGPGTRLTVL.

This clone was counted a few times. This chain uses TRBV6-1 with TRBJ1-2; D may be TRBD1 (6 bases). This CDR3 has 16 residues. Germline V gene lookup returns CDR1 MNHNS and CDR2 SASEGT. The V gene lost 2 bases and the J gene lost 9 bases, with 22 bases spanning the gap. Written as DNA, the CDR3 is TGTGCCAGCAGTGAATCTTTCGTGGGGGCCCTTCGGCGCTACACCTTC. Its protein product is CASSESFVGALRRYTF.

The genes are TRBV18 and TRBJ2-2, with D perhaps TRBD1 (5 bases). The CDR3 spans 12 residues. Trimming removed 8 bases at V and 6 bases at J, with 10 bases between. The V gene's germline CDR1 is KGHSH and CDR2 LQKENI. In DNA, the CDR3 is TGTGCCAGCCGACAGACCCCCGGGGAGCTGTTTTTT. The encoded protein is CASRQTPGELFF.

J is TRBJ2-3 and V is TRBV7-3; a weak D match, TRBD1 (7 bases). The CDR3 runs to 14 residues. The V gene lost 4 bases and the J gene lost 3 bases, with 11 bases spanning the gap. Germline CDR1 is SGHTA and CDR2 is FQGTGA. In DNA form, the CDR3 reads TGTGCCAGCAGCTCGTCAGGGGGGACAGATACGCAGTATTTT. Its translation: CASSSSGGTDTQYF.

This sequence joins TRBV4-1 and TRBJ1-2; no firm D call. In germline, CDR1 is MGHRA, CDR2 YSYEKL. Trimming took 0 bases from V and 7 from J, leaving 12 bases between them. There are 14 residues in the CDR3. The CDR3 bases are TGCGCCAGCAGCCAAGATCACGGAGGTGGTGGCTACACCTTC. Translation: CASSQDHGGGGYTF.

The chain joins TRBV12-3 or TRBV12-4 to TRBJ2-7, with D perhaps TRBD1 (6 bases). Deletions cut 4 bases from V and 5 bases from J, with 12 bases between. CDR3 length equals 13 residues. CDR3 DNA sequence: TGTGCCAGCAGTTCCAGGGGTGAAAACGAGCAGTACTTC. It codes for CASSSRGENEQYF.

This chain uses TRBV5-1 with TRBJ2-1; unclear D gene. The CDR3 extends over 13 amino acids. The germline gives CDR1 SGHRS, CDR2 YFSETQ. The ends were cut back, 2 bases at V and 6 bases at J, with 9 bases in the middle. CDR3 in DNA: TGCGCCAGCAGCTTCCAGTATGTCAATGAGCAGTTCTTC. Amino acids: CASSFQYVNEQFF.

The genes are TRBV5-6 and TRBJ2-2; possibly TRBD2 for D (5 bases). This CDR3 is built from 18 residues. Germline loops: CDR1 SGHDT, CDR2 YYEEEE. V was trimmed by 0 bases and J by 4 bases, leaving 19 bases between them. The CDR3 nucleotides read TGTGCCAGCAGCTTGGGGGTGGGGTTCGGAGGATCCACCGGGGAGCTGTTTTTT. It encodes CASSLGVGFGGSTGELFF.

The V call is TRBV19, the J call TRBJ1-2, with 11 bases aligning to TRBD1. Germline trimming cut 8 bases from V and 5 bases from J; bases unmatched to any gene: 4. Germline CDR1 reads LNHDA; CDR2 reads SQIVND (reference sequence). This CDR3 has 13 amino acids. The CDR3 is CASARDRGYGYTF. CDR3 DNA sequence: TGTGCCAGTGCCAGGGACAGGGGGTATGGCTACACCTTC.

The chain has TRBV18 and TRBJ2-1, with D perhaps matching TRBD1 (5 bases). The germline V and J ends were trimmed by 4 bases and 4 bases, with 11 bases remaining between them. CDR1 and CDR2 from the germline V gene are KGHSH and LQKENI. This CDR3 spans 14 amino acids. The CDR3 protein is CASSLRQGYNEQFF. The CDR3 DNA is TGTGCCAGCTCACTACGTCAGGGTTACAATGAGCAGTTCTTC.